The 30 T cell receptor beta chains below come from one sample, sequenced in a study of blood T cells in healthy people across ages (dated by TCRdb to between 2015 and 2017). Library generation was performed with 5' RACE. Sequenced on an Illumina HiSeq 2500. A second PCR of roughly 7 to 12 cycles was performed with a sample-barcoded 5' primer and a J-beta primer mix. The public reads were run again by TCRdb, first through fastp at Q25 and then through MiXCR, and only productive beta chains were kept. One record per CDR3 amino acid sequence lists the most common genes and DNA. The sample table shows about 2 million distinct CDR3 sequences, and roughly 50% are seen once. Jointly, the top ten make up around 2.1% of the sample. Sequenced input: blood. These receptors were obtained from a woman between 35 and 50 years old in good health.

This clonotype was counted a few times. The chain combines TRBV7-9 with TRBJ2-1; 9 bases are a match to TRBD1. J lost 4 bases, V lost 5 bases, and 9 bases had no gene match. CDR3 length: 16 amino acids. CDR1 is SEHNR and CDR2 is FQNEAQ in the germline V gene (reference sequence). The CDR3 bases are TGTGCCAGCAGCCCACCGGGACAGGGTGGTTACAATGAGCAGTTCTTC. Translating it yields CASSPPGQGGYNEQFF.

This clonotype was detected only a few times. The chain couples TRBV20-1 to TRBJ1-2, with D unclear. This CDR3 region has 14 residues. Trimming pared 1 base from V and 4 bases from J, leaving 13 bases between. Germline CDR1 reads DFQATT; CDR2 reads SNEGSKA (reference sequence). CDR3 in amino acids: CSARGAGDSYGYTF. The DNA for the CDR3 is TGCAGTGCTAGAGGGGCGGGAGACTCCTATGGCTACACCTTC.

A few counts support this clonotype. This rearrangement joins TRBV6-1 to TRBJ1-2; 7 bases align to TRBD1. Germline trimming cut 6 bases from V and 4 bases from J; bases unmatched to any gene: 11. Looked up from germline, CDR1 is MNHNS and CDR2 is SASEGT. CDR3 length: 15 amino acids. CDR3 sequence (DNA): TGTGCCAGCAGCCACACACAGGGGCCAGGCTATGGCTACACCTTC. Its translation: CASSHTQGPGYGYTF.

V and J are TRBV20-1 and TRBJ2-1; 8 bases line up with TRBD1. The CDR3 totals 14 residues. Germline CDR1 reads DFQATT; CDR2 reads SNEGSKA (reference sequence). The V segment lost 3 bases and the J segment 4 bases; nucleotides outside the gene matches: 5. DNA for the CDR3: TGCAGTGCTAGGGACAGGGCGTATTACAATGAGCAGTTCTTC. Its translation: CSARDRAYYNEQFF.

The chain joins TRBV28 to TRBJ2-3, with 9 bases identical to TRBD1. Looked up from germline, CDR1 is MDHEN and CDR2 is SYDVKM. The CDR3 is made up of 14 amino acids. The trim removed 6 bases at V and 5 bases at J, leaving 6 bases unmatched. The DNA for the CDR3 is TGTGCCAGCAGCCCTCACAGGGGGCGAGATACGCAGTATTTT. Amino acid sequence: CASSPHRGRDTQYF.

This clonotype was seen only a few times. CDR3 protein: CASSLVTTGKYGYTF. In nucleotides, the CDR3 is TGTGCCAGCAGCTTGGTGACGACAGGGAAATATGGCTACACCTTC. V is TRBV5-4 and J is TRBJ1-2, with 7 bases aligning to TRBD1. Germline V gives CDR1 SGHNT, CDR2 YYREEE (reference sequence). The trim removed 0 bases at V and 5 bases at J, leaving 7 bases unmatched. The CDR3 has 15 residues.

In its sample, this clonotype was seen a few times. V and J are TRBV5-1 and TRBJ2-3, with unresolved D. V was clipped by 1 base and J by 5 bases, with 11 bases between them. CDR3 length equals 14 residues. Per germline, CDR1 SGHRS and CDR2 YFSETQ. CDR3 region: CASSLFLSGDTQYF. The DNA of the CDR3 is TGCGCCAGCAGCTTGTTTCTTTCGGGAGATACGCAGTATTTT.

The chain links TRBV6-2 or TRBV6-3 to TRBJ2-5; D remains ambiguous. CDR3 length: 13 amino acids. Trimming removed 7 bases at V and 11 bases at J, with 20 bases between. Germline V gene sequence: CDR1 MNHEY, CDR2 SVGEGT. As DNA, the CDR3 is TGTGCCAGCACCCCTATAGGTGCGAATGAGCAGTACTTC. It translates to CASTPIGANEQYF.

Only a few counts were recorded for this clonotype. The junction shows a germline mismatch at one end, possibly a read error. The CDR3 is CASSQGGGTGTYTQYF. In DNA, the CDR3 is TGCGCCAGCAGCCAAGGTGGGGGAACGGGCACATATACGCAGTATTTT. This sequence joins TRBV4-3 and TRBJ2-3; D could derive from TRBD1 or TRBD2 (5 bases each). Germline V gene data show CDR1 as LGHNA and CDR2 as YSLEER. The CDR3 runs to 16 residues.

In its sample, this clonotype was seen a few times. This sequence joins TRBV5-1 and TRBJ2-5; 12 bases agree with TRBD2. This CDR3 spans 15 amino acids. Trimming cost V 3 bases and J 5 bases; bases outside gene matches: 5. Germline V gene sequence: CDR1 SGHRS, CDR2 YFSETQ. The CDR3 sequence is CASSYGTSGSETQYF. CDR3 DNA: TGCGCCAGCAGCTACGGGACTAGCGGGTCCGAGACCCAGTACTTC.

The V and J genes are TRBV6-5 and TRBJ2-5, with D perhaps TRBD2 (6 bases). The J call may be mistaken, given a closer DNA end match to TRBJ2-7. Germline V gene data show CDR1 as MNHEY and CDR2 as SVGAGI. The CDR3 extends over 17 amino acids. The CDR3: CASSSQSGLGLGYEQYF. The DNA for the CDR3 is TGTGCCAGCAGTTCCCAATCAGGGTTGGGACTGGGTTACGAGCAGTACTTC.

The chain couples TRBV6-2 or TRBV6-3 to TRBJ1-1, with D tentatively TRBD1 (5 bases). CDR3 length equals 15 residues. Germline V gives CDR1 MNHEY, CDR2 SVGEGT. With 8 bases removed from V and 0 bases from J, the gap between germline ends came to 16 bases. CDR3 protein: CASGLPGRLNTEAFF. CDR3 sequence (DNA): TGTGCCAGCGGGCTGCCGGGACGTTTGAACACTGAAGCTTTCTTT.

This clonotype was detected a few times. The chain links TRBV4-1 to TRBJ2-1; 15 bases line up with TRBD2. The CDR3 is 18 residues long. Germline trimming cut 4 bases from V and 8 bases from J; bases unmatched to any gene: 12. Germline V gene data show CDR1 as MGHRA and CDR2 as YSYEKL. The CDR3 bases are TGCGCCAGCAGCCGTATCCGTCTGGGACTAGCGGGGGGAGATGAGCAGTTCTTC. It yields the protein CASSRIRLGLAGGDEQFF.

The J gene is TRBJ1-5, the V gene TRBV4-2, with 7 bases matching TRBD1. Trimming took 1 base from V and 6 from J; bases not matched to a gene: 6. The germline V gene encodes CDR1 LGHNA and CDR2 YNFKEQ. The CDR3 runs to 15 residues. The CDR3 spells CASSQGDSRSQPQHF. In nucleotides, the CDR3 is TGTGCCAGCAGCCAAGGGGACAGCCGAAGTCAGCCCCAGCATTTT.

The chain joins TRBV10-3 to TRBJ2-3, with 8 bases that match TRBD1. V was clipped by 5 bases and J by 3 bases; unmatched bases: 1. The CDR3 has 13 residues. Germline values: CDR1 ENHRY, CDR2 SYGVKD. The CDR3 nucleotides are TGTGCCATCAGTAGACAGGGGACAGATACGCAGTATTTT. This codes for CAISRQGTDTQYF.

The gene calls are TRBV20-1 and TRBJ2-7; 9 bases fit TRBD1. There are 14 residues in the CDR3. Per the germline V gene, CDR1 is DFQATT and CDR2 is SNEGSKA (reference sequence). The CDR3 protein is CSAVGTGNSYEQYF. CDR3 nucleotides: TGCAGCGCCGTCGGGACAGGGAACTCCTACGAGCAGTACTTC.

This clonotype was detected a few times. The V gene is TRBV9, the J gene TRBJ2-5; D may be TRBD1 (6 bases). The CDR3 has 15 residues. Germline lookup yields CDR1 SGDLS and CDR2 YYNGEE. The V end was cut by 4 bases, the J end by 2 bases, with 15 bases between. The CDR3 is CASSPGDRFQETQYF. The CDR3 nucleotides are TGTGCCAGCAGCCCCGGCGACAGGTTTCAAGAGACCCAGTACTTC.

The chain recombines TRBV24-1 with TRBJ2-1; TRBD2 might be the D (5 bases). The CDR3 is 18 amino acids. Germline CDR1 KGHDR, CDR2 SFDVKD. With 0 bases removed from V and 0 bases from J, the gap between germline ends came to 14 bases. CDR3: CATSDLGGSWSSYNEQFF. The CDR3 nucleotides are TGTGCCACCAGTGATTTGGGTGGGAGCTGGAGCTCCTACAATGAGCAGTTCTTC.

This clonotype was observed at least ten times. The J gene is TRBJ2-4, the V gene TRBV7-3; 7 bases match TRBD1. The CDR3 loop spans 15 amino acids. The J segment lost 3 bases and the V segment lost 5 bases, leaving 7 bases of the junction unmatched. The germline V gene has CDR1 SGHTA and CDR2 FQGTGA. For the CDR3, the DNA is TGTGCCAGCAGCGCCACCGGGACAGTCAAAAACATTCAGTACTTC. This encodes CASSATGTVKNIQYF.

This sequence joins TRBV7-2 and TRBJ2-4; TRBD1 matches 8 bases. The J call may be mistaken, given a closer DNA end match to TRBJ2-5. The CDR3 totals 16 residues. The germline CDR1 and CDR2 sequences are SGHTA and FQGNSA. The CDR3 DNA reads as TGTGCCAGCAGCTTAGGCGTCAGGGGGCAAGGGGAGACCCAGTACTTC. The encoded protein is CASSLGVRGQGETQYF.

This clonotype was picked up a small number of times. V gene TRBV20-1 combines with J gene TRBJ2-7; 12 positions agree with TRBD2. This CDR3 is built from 14 residues. V lost 6 bases and J lost 5; bases outside the gene matches: 8. The germline gives CDR1 DFQATT, CDR2 SNEGSKA (reference sequence). The DNA for the CDR3 is TGCAGTGCCCCCAGTAGACTAGCGGGGGACGAGCAGTACTTC. Its translation: CSAPSRLAGDEQYF.

The chain has TRBV24-1 and TRBJ2-1; D is undetermined. Trimming left V 3 bases short and J 9 bases short, with 11 bases between. CDR1 and CDR2 (germline): KGHDR, SFDVKD. There are 13 residues in the CDR3. The CDR3 is CATSDPGQIEQFF. In DNA form, the CDR3 reads TGTGCCACCAGTGATCCTGGTCAGATTGAGCAGTTCTTC.

This clonotype was counted ten times or more. The chain recombines TRBV4-3 with TRBJ2-7, with TRBD1 as a possible D gene (6 bases). Germline V gives CDR1 LGHNA, CDR2 YSLEER. The CDR3 runs to 17 residues. Trimming removed 1 base from V and 3 bases from J, with 19 bases in between. As DNA, the CDR3 is TGCGCCAGCAGCCAAGGGGACACAGGGTTGGGGGTCTACGAGCAGTACTTC. Protein sequence: CASSQGDTGLGVYEQYF.

The chain uses TRBV20-1 and TRBJ1-2; 11 bases fit TRBD1. Trimming cost V 6 bases and J 6 bases; bases outside gene matches: 3. This CDR3 is built from 12 residues. Germline V CDR1 and CDR2: DFQATT, SNEGSKA (reference sequence). This CDR3 reads CSATGQGDGYTF. The CDR3 bases are TGCAGTGCCACGGGACAGGGGGATGGCTACACCTTC.

The V and J genes are TRBV7-9 and TRBJ2-1, with 9 positions matching TRBD2. The CDR3 contains 17 residues. Germline V gene data show CDR1 as SEHNR and CDR2 as FQNEAQ (reference sequence). With V trimmed by 0 bases and J by 0 bases, 3 bases remained unmatched. The CDR3, as DNA: TGTGCCAGCAGCTTAGCAGGAGCGGGGGGCTCCTACAATGAGCAGTTCTTC. Protein: CASSLAGAGGSYNEQFF.

This chain links TRBV7-9 with TRBJ2-5; D could derive from TRBD1 or TRBD2 (5 bases each). V was pared by 7 bases and J by 5 bases, with 17 bases between. This CDR3 comprises 14 residues. Germline CDR1 and CDR2: SEHNR and FQNEAQ (reference sequence). The CDR3 DNA reads TGTGCCAGCACCATGGGACCCCCCGAGGAGACCCAGTACTTC. This encodes CASTMGPPEETQYF.

The gene calls are TRBV7-8 and TRBJ2-3, with TRBD2 as a possible D gene (6 bases). The CDR3 is made up of 16 amino acids. Between the trimmed V and J ends, which lost 2 bases and 6 bases, there was a span of 18 bases. Germline CDR1 SGHVS, CDR2 FQNEAQ. CDR3 loop: CASSLRAGLLWDTQYF. CDR3 DNA sequence: TGTGCCAGCAGCTTAAGAGCGGGCCTACTCTGGGATACGCAGTATTTT.

This clonotype has more than one count but fewer than ten. The V call is TRBV28, the J call TRBJ2-4; perhaps TRBD2 as D (6 bases). Trimming cost V 6 bases and J 6 bases, with 12 bases left between them. Germline V gene data show CDR1 as MDHEN and CDR2 as SYDVKM. The CDR3 is made up of 13 amino acids. The CDR3 loop is CASRLWGGNIQYF. The CDR3 DNA follows: TGTGCCAGCAGGTTGTGGGGAGGAAACATTCAGTACTTC.

The V call is TRBV28, the J call TRBJ1-6, with a weak D call TRBD1 (5 bases). V lost 6 bases and J 15 bases, leaving 12 bases between the germline ends. Germline assignment: CDR1 MDHEN and CDR2 SYDVKM. The CDR3 extends over 11 amino acids. CDR3 sequence reads: CASRSGISLHF. The CDR3 nucleotides read TGTGCCAGCAGGTCAGGGATAAGCCTCCACTTT. The full variable domain, completed using reference TRBV28 and TRBJ1-6, is DVKVTQSSRYLVKRTGEKVFLECVQDMDHENMFWYRQDPGLGLRLIYFSYDVKMKEKGDIPEGYSVSREKKERFSLILESASTNQTSMYLCASRSGISLHFGNGTRLTVT.

The rearrangement links TRBV7-2 to TRBJ2-5; 9 nucleotides line up with TRBD1. V was pared by 5 bases and J by 13 bases, with 11 bases of the junction left unmatched. This CDR3 spans 13 amino acids. Germline-derived CDR1 and CDR2 are SGHTA and FQGNSA. The chain's CDR3 is CASSRDRVGERYF. CDR3 coding DNA: TGTGCCAGCAGCCGGGACAGGGTTGGCGAGCGGTACTTC.